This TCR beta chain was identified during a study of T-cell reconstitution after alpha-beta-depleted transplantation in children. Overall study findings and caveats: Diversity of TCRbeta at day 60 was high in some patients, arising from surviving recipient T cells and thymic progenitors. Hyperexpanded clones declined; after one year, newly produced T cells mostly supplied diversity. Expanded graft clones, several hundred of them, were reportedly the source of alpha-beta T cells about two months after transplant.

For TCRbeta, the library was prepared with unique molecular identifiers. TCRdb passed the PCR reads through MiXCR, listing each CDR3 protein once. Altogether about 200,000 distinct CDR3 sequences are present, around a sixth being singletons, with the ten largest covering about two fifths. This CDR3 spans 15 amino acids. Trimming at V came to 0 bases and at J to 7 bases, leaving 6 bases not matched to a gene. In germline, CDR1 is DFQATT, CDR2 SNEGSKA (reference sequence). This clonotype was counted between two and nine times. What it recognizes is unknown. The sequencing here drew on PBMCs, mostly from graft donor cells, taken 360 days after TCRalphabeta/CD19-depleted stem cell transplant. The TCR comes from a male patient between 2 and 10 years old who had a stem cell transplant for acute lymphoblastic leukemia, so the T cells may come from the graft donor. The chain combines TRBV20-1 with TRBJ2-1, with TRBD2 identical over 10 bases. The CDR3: CSARDQRGGPNEQFF. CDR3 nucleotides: TGCAGTGCTAGAGATCAGCGGGGGGGCCCAAATGAGCAGTTCTTC.